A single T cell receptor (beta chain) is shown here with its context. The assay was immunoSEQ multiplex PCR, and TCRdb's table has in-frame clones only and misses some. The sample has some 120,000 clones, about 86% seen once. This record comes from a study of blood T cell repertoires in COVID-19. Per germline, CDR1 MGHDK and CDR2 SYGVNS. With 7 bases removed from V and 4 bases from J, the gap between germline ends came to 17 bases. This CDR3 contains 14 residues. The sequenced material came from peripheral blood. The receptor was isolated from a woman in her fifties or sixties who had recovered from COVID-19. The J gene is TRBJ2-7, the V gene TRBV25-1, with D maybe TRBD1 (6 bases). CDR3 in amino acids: CASTKGVGRYEQYF. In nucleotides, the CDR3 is TGTGCCAGCACTAAGGGGGTGGGTCGTTACGAGCAGTACTTC.